The clone carrying this TCR beta chain occurred a few times. Its target is not known. This sample was taken from a study of beta chain features in type 1 diabetes. With 5 bases clipped from V and 7 bases from J, the junction kept 17 bases outside the gene matches. Germline V gene lookup returns CDR1 GTSNPN and CDR2 SVGIG (reference sequence). CDR3 length equals 15 residues. Expressed TCRB transcripts were sequenced because the entire RNA isolate underwent reverse transcription. Only in-frame clones appear in the TCRdb table, and some are missing; sequencing was by immunoSEQ multiplex PCR. The sample includes roughly 700,000 clones, roughly 13% of them seen just once. Study results and caveats: There was a moderate but significant shortening of TCRB CDR3s in all four CD4+ subsets of Type 1 diabetes patients. The naive, central memory and Treg TCRB repertoires showed an apparent similarity that was greater among patients than among healthy donors.

The clonotype originates from a man between 18 and 35 years old with type 1 diabetes. The gene calls are TRBV30 and TRBJ2-7, with 7 bases identical to TRBD2. Sequences were obtained from naive CD4+ T cells from blood. The CDR3 is CAWEYPGLQRREQYF. The CDR3 region has the DNA TGTGCCTGGGAGTATCCGGGACTACAGCGTCGGGAGCAGTACTTC.